Following are 2 T cell receptor beta chains from one sample sequenced in a study of shared clonotypes between healthy human individuals. Positively selected for CCR7, the CD45RO-negative cells used as naive CD8 cells excluded terminally differentiated effector memory CD45RA+ cells. The table came from immunoSEQ multiplex PCR; TCRdb's copy has only in-frame clones and leaves some out. The sample includes some 2,100,000 clones, around 93% seen only once; the top ten take under 2%. Sequencing was performed on naive CD8+ T cells from PBMCs. The origin of the receptors is a man younger than 35 in good health. Some clones in this sample may be carry-over from other donors' samples.

The chain recombines TRBV30 with TRBJ2-7, with D hard to call. Germline V gives CDR1 GTSNPN, CDR2 SVGIG (reference sequence). V shed 2 bases and J shed 0 bases, with 8 bases lying between them. The CDR3 extends over 13 amino acids. DNA of the CDR3: TGTGCCTGGAGTAGGACGTCCTCCTACGAGCAGTACTTC. The encoded protein is CAWSRTSSYEQYF.

J is TRBJ2-5 and V is TRBV6-6, with 7 bases that match TRBD1. The germline V gene encodes CDR1 MNHNY and CDR2 SVGAGI (reference sequence). CDR3 length: 14 amino acids. Trimming removed 7 bases from V and 5 bases from J; junction bases left unmatched: 10. The CDR3 DNA follows: TGTGCCAGCACTCGAGGGGGCATGGGTGAGACCCAGTACTTC. Protein sequence: CASTRGGMGETQYF.